This TCR beta chain originates from a study of T-cell memory formation after mild COVID-19. Study in general: Across donors, TCR clusters were largely donor specific. Whole-study results and caveats: CD8+ contracting clones occupied EMRA, while CD4+ ones occupied mainly CM and EM. Confirmation of SARS-CoV-2 specificity was lacking for second-wave clones peaking day 37.

Per germline, CDR1 LGHNA and CDR2 YNFKEQ. V lost 0 bases and J lost 9, with 16 bases in between. The CDR3 totals 15 residues. MiXCR was run by TCRdb on the 5' RACE reads, yielding one entry per CDR3 protein. The sample has a few hundred thousand distinct CDR3 sequences; less than 25% are singletons. This clonotype was recorded many times. The antigen remains unidentified. Specimen: PBMCs or a T cell subset sorted from them (not recorded which). The chain employs TRBV4-2 and TRBJ2-3; D might be TRBD1 (6 bases). The receptor was derived from an adult woman who had mild COVID-19 (a few samples of this study predate the infection). Cell type and time point are not known. CDR3 sequence (DNA): TGTGCCAGCAGCCAAGATGGGGGACAAGGACAAACGCAGTATTTT. It codes for CASSQDGGQGQTQYF.